This TCR beta chain was identified during a study of blood T cell repertoires in COVID-19. Looking at the study overall: The samples span acute and convalescent COVID-19 from the United States, Italy and Spain.

Trimming took 6 bases from V and 4 from J, leaving 6 bases between them. Germline-derived CDR1 and CDR2 are SNHLY and FYNNEI. The CDR3 totals 11 residues. Method: immunoSEQ multiplex PCR; TCRdb's copy keeps in-frame clones and lacks some. The sample includes a few hundred thousand clones, approximately 89% of them seen just once. Patients at the Seattle site were enrolled during active infection and followed longitudinally. This sequence was found in an older woman with COVID-19, enrolled during active disease. V and J are TRBV2 and TRBJ1-2, with D uncertain. Sequencing input: peripheral blood. The CDR3 is CASSPRYGYTF. The CDR3 DNA reads TGTGCCAGCAGCCCCCGCTATGGCTACACCTTC.